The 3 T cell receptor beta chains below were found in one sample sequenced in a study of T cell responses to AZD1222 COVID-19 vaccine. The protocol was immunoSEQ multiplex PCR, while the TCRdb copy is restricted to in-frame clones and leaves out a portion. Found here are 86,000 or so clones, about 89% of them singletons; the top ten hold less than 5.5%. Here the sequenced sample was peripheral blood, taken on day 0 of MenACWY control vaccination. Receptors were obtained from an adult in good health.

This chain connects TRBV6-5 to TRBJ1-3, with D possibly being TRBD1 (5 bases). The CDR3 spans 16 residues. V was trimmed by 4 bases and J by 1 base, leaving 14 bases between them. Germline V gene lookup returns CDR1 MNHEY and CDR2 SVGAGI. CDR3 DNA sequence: TGTGCCAGCAGTTGGGGGTTAGGAGAGTCTGGAAACACCATATATTTT. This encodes CASSWGLGESGNTIYF.

The CDR3 protein is CAWRGVGRENGYTF. The DNA of the CDR3 is TGTGCCTGGAGGGGCGTGGGGCGGGAGAATGGCTACACCTTC. The chain recombines TRBV30 with TRBJ1-2; D is possibly TRBD1 (5 bases). V was shortened by 3 bases and J by 6 bases, with 17 bases between the two germline ends. This CDR3 is 14 amino acids long. CDR1 is GTSNPN and CDR2 is SVGIG in the germline V gene (reference sequence). Combining the CDR3 with reference TRBV30 and TRBJ1-2 gives the whole variable domain SQTIHQWPATLVQPVGSPLSLECTVEGTSNPNLYWYRQAAGRGLQLLFYSVGIGQISSEVPQNLSASRPQDRQFILSSKKLLLSDSGFYLCAWRGVGRENGYTFGSGTRLTVV.

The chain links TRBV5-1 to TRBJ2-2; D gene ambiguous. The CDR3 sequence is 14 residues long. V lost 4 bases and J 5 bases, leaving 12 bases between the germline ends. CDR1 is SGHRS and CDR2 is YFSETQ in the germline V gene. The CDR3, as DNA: TGCGCCAGCAGCACAGACCCAGCTACCGGGGAGCTGTTTTTT. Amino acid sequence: CASSTDPATGELFF.